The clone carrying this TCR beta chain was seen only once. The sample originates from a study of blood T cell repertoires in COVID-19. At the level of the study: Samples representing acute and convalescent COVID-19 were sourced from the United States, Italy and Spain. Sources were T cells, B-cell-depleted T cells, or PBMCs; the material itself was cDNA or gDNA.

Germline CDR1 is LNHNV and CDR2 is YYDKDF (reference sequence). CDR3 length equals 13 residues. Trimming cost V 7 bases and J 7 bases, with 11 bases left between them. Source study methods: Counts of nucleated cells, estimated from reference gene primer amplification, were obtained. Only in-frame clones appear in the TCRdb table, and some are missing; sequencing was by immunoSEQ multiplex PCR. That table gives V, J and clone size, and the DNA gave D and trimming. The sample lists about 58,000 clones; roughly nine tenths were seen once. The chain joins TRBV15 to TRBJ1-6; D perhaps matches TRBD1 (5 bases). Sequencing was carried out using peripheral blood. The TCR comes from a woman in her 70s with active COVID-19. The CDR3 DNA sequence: TGTGCCACCACGCACAGGTTAAATTCACCCCTCCACTTT. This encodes CATTHRLNSPLHF.